These T cell receptor beta chains were read from a single sample in a study of shared clonotypes between healthy human individuals. Clones were sequenced by immunoSEQ multiplex PCR, and TCRdb holds only the in-frame ones, with some missing. The data contain about 2.2 million clones, just under 95% of them singletons. The source material was naive CD8+ T cells from PBMCs. The receptors here all came from a man between 18 and 29 years old in good health. Some clones in this sample may be carry-over from other donors' samples. Both conserved end residues are part of each CDR3. Each record gives: V gene, J gene, CDR3 protein.

v_gene: TRBV5-1; j_gene: TRBJ2-4; CDR3aa: CASSARDRGLLAKNIQYF
v_gene: TRBV4-2; j_gene: TRBJ2-1; CDR3aa: CASSPLRETYNEQFF
v_gene: TRBV19; j_gene: TRBJ1-1; CDR3aa: CASRGGIMNTEAFF
v_gene: TRBV5-5; j_gene: TRBJ1-2; CDR3aa: CASSLEGRGYTF
v_gene: TRBV27; j_gene: TRBJ2-1; CDR3aa: CASSFAGIEQFF
v_gene: TRBV5-4; j_gene: TRBJ2-7; CDR3aa: CASSPRLAGAAYEQYF
v_gene: TRBV20-1; j_gene: TRBJ1-6; CDR3aa: CSARRAPLHF
v_gene: TRBV5-6; j_gene: TRBJ2-7; CDR3aa: CASSFWADLNYEQYF
v_gene: TRBV7-9; j_gene: .; CDR3aa: CASSSPGEDSSSYEQYF
v_gene: TRBV10-3; j_gene: TRBJ1-1; CDR3aa: CAIRARDMNTEAFF
v_gene: TRBV10-2; j_gene: TRBJ2-6; CDR3aa: CASKSAGRISLGSNVLTF
v_gene: TRBV28; j_gene: TRBJ2-3; CDR3aa: CASSLREGSTDTQYF
v_gene: TRBV19; j_gene: TRBJ1-1; CDR3aa: CASSQGWGNTEAFF
v_gene: TRBV27; j_gene: TRBJ2-7; CDR3aa: CASSLFYGRAYEQYF
v_gene: TRBV2; j_gene: TRBJ2-1; CDR3aa: CASSDLAVVSYNEQFF
v_gene: TRBV9; j_gene: TRBJ2-4; CDR3aa: CASSYSGDIQYF
v_gene: TRBV27; j_gene: TRBJ2-1; CDR3aa: CASSHYPTSGRRNEQFF
v_gene: TRBV2; j_gene: TRBJ2-7; CDR3aa: CASSEALWAREYF
v_gene: TRBV28; j_gene: TRBJ2-7; CDR3aa: CASSLHRDYEQYF
v_gene: TRBV2; j_gene: TRBJ1-4; CDR3aa: CASRWTGRAEKLFF
v_gene: TRBV5-4; j_gene: TRBJ2-1; CDR3aa: CASSTYGQGGNEQFF
v_gene: TRBV27; j_gene: TRBJ2-2; CDR3aa: CASKSERGLNTGELFF
v_gene: TRBV27; j_gene: TRBJ2-3; CDR3aa: CASSLLSGTDTQYF
v_gene: TRBV6-6; j_gene: TRBJ1-1; CDR3aa: CASSFAYLNTEAFF
v_gene: TRBV6-1; j_gene: TRBJ2-7; CDR3aa: CASSEAASVAYEQYF
v_gene: TRBV10-3; j_gene: TRBJ2-7; CDR3aa: CAISDSSDAYEQYF